These 7 T cell receptor beta chains share one sample of origin, sequenced in a study of CD8 T cells in ankylosing spondylitis. TCRdb fed the 5' RACE reads into MiXCR, producing one record per CDR3 protein. Of about 220,000 distinct CDR3 sequences in the sample, 20% to 30% were seen once. The sample taken for sequencing was blood, either unsorted or a sorted T cell fraction (not recorded which). The receptors come from a male donor with ankylosing spondylitis or in good health (not recorded which).

This clonotype was observed many times. This sequence joins TRBV12-3 or TRBV12-4 and TRBJ1-6; D is uncertain. The length of the CDR3 is 14 residues. The V end was cut by 2 bases, the J end by 7 bases, with 9 bases between. CDR3 sequence (DNA): TGTGCCAGCAGTTTACAGATACGCAATTCACCCCTCCACTTT. Amino acid sequence: CASSLQIRNSPLHF.

The chain is built from TRBV12-3 or TRBV12-4 and TRBJ2-1; the match to TRBD2 covers 7 bases. V lost 6 bases, J lost 4 bases, and 12 bases stayed unmatched. The CDR3 is 16 amino acids. Here the CDR3 reads CASRGGGGPWYNEQFF. DNA for the CDR3: TGTGCCAGCAGGGGTGGGGGAGGGCCGTGGTACAATGAGCAGTTCTTC.

Here the CDR3 reads CASSLSRTSPLHF. CDR3 nucleotide sequence: TGTGCCAGCAGTTTAAGCAGGACTTCACCCCTCCACTTT. V gene TRBV12-3 or TRBV12-4 combines with J gene TRBJ1-6; D is undetermined. Trimming shortened V by 2 bases and J by 9 bases, and 8 bases separated the two germline ends. This CDR3 has 13 residues.

This chain joins TRBV18 and TRBJ2-3; D is unclear. Germline V lookup: CDR1 KGHSH, CDR2 LQKENI. V was clipped by 1 base and J by 2 bases, with 7 bases between them. This CDR3 has 14 amino acids. CDR3 in DNA: TGTGCCAGCTCACCACAGGTCTTCACAGATACGCAGTATTTT. Translating it yields CASSPQVFTDTQYF.

The V and J genes are TRBV20-1 and TRBJ1-1; D not resolved. Germline-derived CDR1 and CDR2 are DFQATT and SNEGSKA (reference sequence). This CDR3 has 12 amino acids. Trimming removed 5 bases from V and 3 bases from J, with 10 bases in between. CDR3 in amino acids: CSASTWHTEAFF. CDR3 nucleotides: TGCAGTGCTTCGACATGGCACACTGAAGCTTTCTTT.

With regard to this clonotype: This may be a read error: a much more frequent sequence differs by one nucleotide. The V call is TRBV6-6, the J call TRBJ1-3; D remains ambiguous. CDR3 length: 11 amino acids. CDR1 and CDR2 from the germline V gene are MNHNY and SVGAGI (reference sequence). Written as DNA, the CDR3 is TGTGCCAGAAGTTACTCTAACGAGAACGTTTTT. Its translation: CARSYSNENVF.

This clonotype has ten or more counts. The chain links TRBV12-3 or TRBV12-4 to TRBJ2-7; D is possibly TRBD1 (6 bases). This CDR3 has 16 amino acids. Trimming cost V 8 bases and J 5 bases, with 25 bases left between them. The CDR3: CASPQYQGLADHEQYF. For the CDR3, the DNA is TGTGCCAGCCCCCAATATCAGGGGCTAGCAGACCACGAGCAGTACTTC.